This T cell receptor (beta chain) appears in the sequencing data of a study of cytomegalovirus exposure and HLA in healthy donors. Study-wide results and limits: Accounts indicate the classifier identified cytomegalovirus status with strong specificity and sensitivity. According to the study, roughly 160 TCR beta chains were cytomegalovirus-associated. There were some public TCRs occurring in many donors, but most TCR sequences were rare.

The CDR3 is 16 amino acids. V dropped 3 bases and J dropped 5 bases, with 19 bases sitting between them. The V gene's germline CDR1 is MNHEY and CDR2 SMNVEV (reference sequence). The protocol was immunoSEQ multiplex PCR, while the TCRdb copy is restricted to in-frame clones and leaves out a portion. This sample carries fewer than 150,000 clones, just under 85% of them seen once, and the ten largest clones take about 27%. It was the approximately 130-subject validation cohort, separate from the roughly 700-subject first cohort, to which the donors belonged. With respect to this clone: Its antigen is unknown.

The chain is built from TRBV27 and TRBJ1-2; D gene ambiguous. The specimen was PBMCs. This receptor was identified in a young man in good health and CMV-seropositive. The CDR3 bases are TGTGCCAGCAGTTTCCTTCCGGGGATTGCGACTTATGGCTACACCTTC. Residues: CASSFLPGIATYGYTF.